One and the same sample provided the 26 T cell receptor beta chains below, sequenced in a study of patients and donors after allogeneic stem cell transplantation. TCRdb itself ran the RT-PCR reads through MiXCR, one entry per CDR3 protein. Among approximately 2,000 distinct CDR3 sequences listed, about 1.8% were seen once. The specimen sequenced was blood, either unsorted or a sorted T cell fraction (not recorded which). Receptor source: a human donor who was either an allogeneic HSCT recipient or a stem cell or donor lymphocyte infusion donor (not recorded which). It is not recorded whose cells these are; they may come from a transplant donor.

Only a few counts were recorded for this clonotype. CDR3 DNA: TGTGCCAGCAGCGACGTCGGGGGGCACACTGAAGCTTTCTTT. This encodes CASSDVGGHTEAFF. The chain uses TRBV9 and TRBJ1-1, with a weak D call TRBD1 (6 bases). The CDR3 consists of 14 residues. Germline CDR1 reads SGDLS; CDR2 reads YYNGEE. Trimming stripped 3 bases from V and 3 bases from J, with 12 bases between.

By sample fraction, this clonotype is medium-sized. V usage is TRBV6-4 and J usage is TRBJ2-1; 10 positions agree with TRBD1. CDR1 and CDR2 (germline): MRHNA, SNTAGT. This CDR3 contains 17 residues. V dropped 0 bases and J dropped 5; count of bases not matched to a gene: 7. The CDR3 spells CASSDSRGTGEDNEQFF. CDR3 bases: TGTGCCAGCAGTGACTCCCGTGGGACAGGGGAAGACAATGAGCAGTTCTTC.

This clonotype is termed large. The V call is TRBV6-2 or TRBV6-3, the J call TRBJ2-3; D is ambiguous. This CDR3 has 15 residues. The germline V and J ends were trimmed by 4 bases and 5 bases, with 16 bases remaining between them. Germline loops: CDR1 MNHEY, CDR2 SVGEGT. Here the CDR3 reads CASSSDARSGDTQYF. The CDR3 nucleotides are TGTGCCAGCAGTTCCGACGCCCGGTCGGGAGATACGCAGTATTTT.

This clonotype came up a few times. V and J are TRBV4-1 and TRBJ1-6, with unresolved D. This CDR3 has 13 residues. Trimming stripped 1 base from V and 15 bases from J, with 13 bases between. Germline V gene lookup returns CDR1 MGHRA and CDR2 YSYEKL. The CDR3 here is CASSQVSALLLHF. In nucleotides, the CDR3 is TGCGCCAGCAGCCAAGTCTCTGCCCTACTCCTCCACTTT.

In this sample, this clonotype is medium-sized. As DNA, the CDR3 is TGTGCCAGCACCTCAGGGTACTATGGCTACACCTTC. It is translated as CASTSGYYGYTF. The V call is TRBV7-2, the J call TRBJ1-2; possible D gene TRBD1, 5 bases. V lost 7 bases, J lost 3 bases, and 9 bases lay in between. CDR3 length: 12 residues. Germline-derived CDR1 and CDR2 are SGHTA and FQGNSA.

In this sample, this clonotype is large. The J gene is TRBJ2-7, the V gene TRBV2, with a weak D call TRBD1 (6 bases). Trimming took off 7 bases at V and 3 bases at J, with 13 bases between the two ends. The length of the CDR3 is 13 residues. Germline loops: CDR1 SNHLY, CDR2 FYNNEI. The CDR3 DNA is TGTGCCAGCACCCTACCGGACAGCTACGAGCAGTACTTC. It specifies CASTLPDSYEQYF.

By its share, this clonotype is medium-sized. CDR3 in amino acids: CASSLGQEQFF. CDR3 sequence (DNA): TGTGCCAGCAGCTTAGGACAGGAGCAGTTCTTC. The rearrangement links TRBV7-8 to TRBJ2-1; D may be TRBD1 (5 bases). V was trimmed by 1 base and J by 10 bases, leaving 5 bases between them. In germline, CDR1 is SGHVS, CDR2 FQNEAQ. The CDR3 is 11 amino acids.

This clonotype rates as medium-sized. V is TRBV5-1 and J is TRBJ2-5; TRBD2 aligns across 10 bases. Trimming took 5 bases from V and 5 from J; bases not matched to a gene: 9. The V gene's germline CDR1 is SGHRS and CDR2 YFSETQ. CDR3 length: 15 amino acids. The CDR3, as DNA: TGCGCCAGCAGGATTGCTAGCGGGGGCTACGAGACCCAGTACTTC. Translated: CASRIASGGYETQYF. The full variable domain, with the rest looked up from reference TRBV5-1 and TRBJ2-5, is KAGVTQTPRYLIKTRGQQVTLSCSPISGHRSVSWYQQTPGQGLQFLFEYFSETQRNKGNFPGRFSGRQFSNSRSEMNVSTLELGDSALYLCASRIASGGYETQYFGPGTRLLVL.

By share, this clonotype counts as medium-sized. The V gene is TRBV7-2, the J gene TRBJ2-3; D is unclear. CDR3 length: 13 residues. The germline V gene has CDR1 SGHTA and CDR2 FQGNSA. With 5 bases removed from V and 6 bases from J, the gap between germline ends came to 12 bases. CDR3 sequence reads: CASSPRAWDTQYF. In DNA form, the CDR3 reads TGTGCCAGCAGCCCTCGGGCCTGGGATACGCAGTATTTT.

By proportion, this clonotype is medium-sized. This sequence joins TRBV28 and TRBJ2-7; 7 bases agree with TRBD1. Germline values: CDR1 MDHEN, CDR2 SYDVKM. The CDR3 covers 13 residues. The trim removed 5 bases at V and 2 bases at J, leaving 3 bases unmatched. CDR3 residues: CASSHQGAYEQYF. DNA for the CDR3: TGTGCCAGCAGTCACCAGGGGGCCTACGAGCAGTACTTC.

V and J are TRBV20-1 and TRBJ2-5, with TRBD2 matching over 11 bases. Germline V CDR1 and CDR2: DFQATT, SNEGSKA (reference sequence). CDR3 length equals 17 residues. V was pared by 1 base and J by 5 bases, with 12 bases of the junction left unmatched. The CDR3 loop is CSARARGSGGAQETQYF. In DNA, the CDR3 is TGCAGTGCTAGAGCCCGAGGTAGCGGGGGGGCCCAGGAGACCCAGTACTTC.

This clonotype was seen more than once but under ten times. The chain couples TRBV7-3 to TRBJ2-2; no clear D. Trimming left V 0 bases short and J 1 base short, with 3 bases between. CDR3 length: 14 amino acids. Germline lookup yields CDR1 SGHTA and CDR2 FQGTGA. The chain's CDR3 is CASSLTRNTGELFF. CDR3 in DNA: TGTGCCAGCAGCTTAACCAGGAACACCGGGGAGCTGTTTTTT.

This clonotype is medium-sized. J is TRBJ1-1 and V is TRBV5-1; D is perhaps TRBD1 (6 bases). This CDR3 spans 15 amino acids. V was pared by 1 base and J by 1 base, with 11 bases between. Per germline, CDR1 SGHRS and CDR2 YFSETQ. The CDR3 nucleotides read TGCGCCAGCAGCTTGATGCAGGGACAGAACACTGAAGCTTTCTTT. This sequence encodes CASSLMQGQNTEAFF.

This chain joins TRBV25-1 and TRBJ2-6; D is unresolved. The CDR3 contains 13 residues. Germline CDR1 and CDR2: MGHDK and SYGVNS. Between the trimmed V and J ends, which lost 1 base and 12 bases, there was a span of 10 bases. DNA for the CDR3: TGTGCCAGCAGTGAATCCGGGTCTAGCGTCCTGACTTTC. Translated, it gives CASSESGSSVLTF.

This clonotype is termed medium-sized. CDR3 DNA: TGTGCCATCAGCCCGGGGGTAGCGGCACAAGAGACCCAGTACTTC. Translated: CAISPGVAAQETQYF. The chain carries TRBV10-3 and TRBJ2-5; maybe TRBD2 (6 bases). The CDR3 loop spans 15 amino acids. CDR1 is ENHRY and CDR2 is SYGVKD in the germline V gene. The V and J ends lost 6 bases and 2 bases respectively, with 16 bases between them.

Relative to its sample, this clonotype is medium-sized. V and J are TRBV5-5 and TRBJ1-1; a weak D match, TRBD1 (6 bases). V was clipped by 6 bases and J by 3 bases, with 15 bases between them. The germline V gene encodes CDR1 SGHKS and CDR2 YYEKEE (reference sequence). This CDR3 is built from 14 residues. CDR3 sequence reads: CASTIQGSHTEAFF. In DNA form, the CDR3 reads TGTGCCAGCACCATACAGGGCTCGCACACTGAAGCTTTCTTT.

The V and J genes are TRBV20-1 and TRBJ1-5; a possible D gene is TRBD1 (5 bases). Trimming cost V 6 bases and J 2 bases, with 14 bases left between them. Per the germline V gene, CDR1 is DFQATT and CDR2 is SNEGSKA (reference sequence). This CDR3 is built from 14 residues. The CDR3 is CSALGASGNQPQHF. CDR3 nucleotide sequence: TGCAGTGCGCTCGGGGCGAGCGGCAATCAGCCCCAGCATTTT.

Judged by abundance, this clonotype is medium-sized. This sequence joins TRBV2 and TRBJ2-3; D gene uncertain. V lost 7 bases, J lost 6 bases, and 11 bases lay in between. Germline V gene data show CDR1 as SNHLY and CDR2 as FYNNEI. The CDR3 covers 12 residues. The CDR3: CASNLLRDTQYF. The CDR3 DNA reads TGTGCCAGCAATCTGCTAAGGGATACGCAGTATTTT.

Sample share makes this clonotype medium-sized (0.01 to 0.1%). This chain uses TRBV6-1 with TRBJ2-7, with TRBD1 matching 7 bases. Germline values: CDR1 MNHNS, CDR2 SASEGT. The V segment lost 3 bases and the J segment 3 bases; nucleotides outside the gene matches: 11. CDR3 size: 16 residues. The CDR3 here is CASSDFRPSGGYEQYV. The DNA for the CDR3 is TGTGCCAGCAGTGATTTTAGACCCTCAGGGGGCTACGAGCAGTACGTC.

This clonotype was picked up a small number of times. This chain joins TRBV13 and TRBJ1-1, with D maybe TRBD1 (6 bases). There are 13 residues in the CDR3. Trimming left V 10 bases short and J 3 bases short, with 15 bases between. CDR1 and CDR2 (germline): PRHDT, FYEKMQ (reference sequence). CDR3: CATGGARDTEAFF. As DNA, the CDR3 is TGTGCCACCGGGGGGGCGCGGGACACTGAAGCTTTCTTT. The whole variable domain, filled in from reference TRBV13 and TRBJ1-1, reads AAGVIQSPRHLIKEKRETATLKCYPIPRHDTVYWYQQGPGQDPQFLISFYEKMQSDKGSIPDRFSAQQFSDYHSELNMSSLELGDSALYFCATGGARDTEAFFGQGTRLTVV.

By frequency in the sample, this clonotype is medium-sized (0.01 to 0.1%). The chain carries TRBV6-6 and TRBJ1-2; D not resolved. The V end lost 5 bases, the J end lost 3 bases, and 4 bases lay between the germline ends. There are 11 residues in the CDR3. CDR1 is MNHNY, CDR2 SVGAGI, per germline (reference sequence). For the CDR3, the DNA is TGTGCCAGCAGTCCAGACTATGGCTACACCTTC. Amino acids: CASSPDYGYTF.

By sample fraction, this clonotype is large. This chain connects TRBV20-1 to TRBJ2-2; D might be TRBD2 (6 bases). CDR1 and CDR2 (germline): DFQATT, SNEGSKA (reference sequence). V was shortened by 7 bases and J by 0 bases, with 9 bases between the two germline ends. This CDR3 has 13 amino acids. CDR3 in amino acids: CSGGVPNTGELFF. The CDR3 DNA sequence: TGCAGTGGCGGGGTCCCGAACACCGGGGAGCTGTTTTTT.

By share, this clonotype counts as large (0.1 to 1%). One junction end disagrees with the germline gene, perhaps due to a read error. This rearrangement joins TRBV7-2 to TRBJ2-1; D not certain. The CDR3 has 10 residues. CDR1 and CDR2 from the germline V gene are SGHTA and FQGNSA. CDR3: CASSFGVLVF. The CDR3, as DNA: TGTGCCAGCAGCTTTGGGGTGTTGGTCTTC.

This clonotype came up a few times. This rearrangement joins TRBV24-1 to TRBJ2-7; D may match TRBD1 or TRBD2 (5 bases each). V was trimmed by 2 bases and J by 5 bases, leaving 15 bases between them. Germline V lookup: CDR1 KGHDR, CDR2 SFDVKD. The CDR3 extends over 15 amino acids. CDR3 sequence (DNA): TGTGCCACCAGTGATTCACAGGCCGGGGCGCACGAGCAGTACTTC. As protein: CATSDSQAGAHEQYF.

By share, this clonotype ranks as medium-sized (0.01 to 0.1%). The rearrangement uses TRBV20-1 and TRBJ2-3; D remains ambiguous. V was cut by 3 bases and J by 14 bases, with 18 bases left in between. The CDR3 loop spans 12 amino acids. The germline V gene has CDR1 DFQATT and CDR2 SNEGSKA (reference sequence). The CDR3 DNA reads as TGCAGTGCTAGGTCCCTCACTGCCGGTCCGTATTTT. This translates into CSARSLTAGPYF.

This clonotype is medium-sized within its sample. The rearrangement joins TRBV5-4 to TRBJ2-5, with D hard to call. Germline-derived CDR1 and CDR2 are SGHNT and YYREEE (reference sequence). This CDR3 region has 14 residues. With 0 bases removed from V and 1 base from J, the gap between germline ends came to 7 bases. DNA of the CDR3: TGTGCCAGCAGCTTGGCTTCCACCCAAGAGACCCAGTACTTC. Encoded protein: CASSLASTQETQYF.